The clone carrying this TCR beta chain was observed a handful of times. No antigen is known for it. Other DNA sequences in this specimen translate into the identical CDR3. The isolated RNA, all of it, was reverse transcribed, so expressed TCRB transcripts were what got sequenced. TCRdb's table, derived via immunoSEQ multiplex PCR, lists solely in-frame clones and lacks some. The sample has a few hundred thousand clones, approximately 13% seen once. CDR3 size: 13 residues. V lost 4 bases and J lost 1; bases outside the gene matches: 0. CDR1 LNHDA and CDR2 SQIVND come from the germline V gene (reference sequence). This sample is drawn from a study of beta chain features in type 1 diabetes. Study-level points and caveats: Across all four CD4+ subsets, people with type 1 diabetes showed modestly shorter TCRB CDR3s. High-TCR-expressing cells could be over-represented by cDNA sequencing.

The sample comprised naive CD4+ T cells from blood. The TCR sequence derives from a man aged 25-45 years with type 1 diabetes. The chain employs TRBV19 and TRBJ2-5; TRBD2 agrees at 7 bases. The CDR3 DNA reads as TGTGCCAGTAGTACGGGGGGCCAAGAGACCCAGTACTTC. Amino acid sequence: CASSTGGQETQYF.